This TCR beta chain appears in the sequencing data of a study of OX40 agonist ivuxolimab in advanced cancers. Study background: Participants could have had prior anti-PD-1, anti-PD-L1 or anti-CTLA-4 therapy, and less than 45% had some.

Study results and limitations: Both blood CD4+ and CD8+ T cells showed clonal growth by week 6 at 0.1 to 3.0 mg/kg.

About this clone: Its specificity is unknown.

Sampling of blood occurred at baseline, cycle 4 day 1, and cycle 7 day 1. V was clipped by 5 bases and J by 2 bases, with 15 bases between them. Germline V CDR1 and CDR2: SGHTA, FQGTGA. The CDR3 spans 15 residues. Data came from immunoSEQ multiplex PCR; TCRdb stores just in-frame clones and leaves some out. Among 80,000 to 95,000 clones listed, 86% were seen once. The chain uses TRBV7-3 and TRBJ1-1; D not resolved. This TCR was recovered from an adult with an advanced solid tumor such as melanoma, head and neck, liver or kidney cancer. The sample was CD4+ or CD8+ T cells sorted from blood, taken in a trial of the OX40 agonist ivuxolimab. The chain's CDR3 is CASSPGVGRNTEAFF. CDR3 bases: TGTGCCAGCAGCCCCGGGGTGGGCAGAAACACTGAAGCTTTCTTT.